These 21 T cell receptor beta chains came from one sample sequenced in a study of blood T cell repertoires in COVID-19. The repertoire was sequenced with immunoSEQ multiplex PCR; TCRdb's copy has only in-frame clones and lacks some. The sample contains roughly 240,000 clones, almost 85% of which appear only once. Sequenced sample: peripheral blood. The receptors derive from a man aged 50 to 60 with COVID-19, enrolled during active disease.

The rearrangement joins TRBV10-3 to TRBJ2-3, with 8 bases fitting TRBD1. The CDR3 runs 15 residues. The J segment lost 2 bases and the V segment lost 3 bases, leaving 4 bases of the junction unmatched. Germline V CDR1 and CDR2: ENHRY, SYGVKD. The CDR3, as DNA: TGTGCCATCAGTGACAGGACAGGGTCCACAGATACGCAGTATTTT. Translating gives CAISDRTGSTDTQYF.

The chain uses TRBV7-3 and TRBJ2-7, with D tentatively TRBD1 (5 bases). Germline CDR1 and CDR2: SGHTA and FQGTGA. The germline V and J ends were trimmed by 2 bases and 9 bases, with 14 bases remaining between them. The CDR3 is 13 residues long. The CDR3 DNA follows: TGTGCCAGCAGCTTAGAGCAGGGCAGTGCGCAGTACTTC. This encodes CASSLEQGSAQYF.

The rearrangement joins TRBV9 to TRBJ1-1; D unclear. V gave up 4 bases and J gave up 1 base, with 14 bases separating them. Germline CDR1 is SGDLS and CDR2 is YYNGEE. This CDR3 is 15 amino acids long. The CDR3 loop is CASSPGGPSNTEAFF. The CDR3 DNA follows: TGTGCCAGCAGCCCAGGAGGACCCTCGAACACTGAAGCTTTCTTT.

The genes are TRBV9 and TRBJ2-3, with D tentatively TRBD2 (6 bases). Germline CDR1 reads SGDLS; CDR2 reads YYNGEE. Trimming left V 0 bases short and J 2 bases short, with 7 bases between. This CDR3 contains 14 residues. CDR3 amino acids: CASSVGDFTDTQYF. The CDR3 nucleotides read TGTGCCAGCAGCGTAGGGGACTTCACAGATACGCAGTATTTT.

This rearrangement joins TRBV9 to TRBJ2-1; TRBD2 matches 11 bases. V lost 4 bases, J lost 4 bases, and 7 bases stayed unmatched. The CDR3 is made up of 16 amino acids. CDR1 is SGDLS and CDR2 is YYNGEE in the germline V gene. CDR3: CASSPPPSGGYNEQFF. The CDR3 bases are TGTGCCAGCAGCCCCCCCCCTAGCGGGGGGTACAATGAGCAGTTCTTC. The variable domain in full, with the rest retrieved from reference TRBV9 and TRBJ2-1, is DSGVTQTPKHLITATGQRVTLRCSPRSGDLSVYWYQQSLDQGLQFLIQYYNGEERAKGNILERFSAQQFPDLHSELNLSSLELGDSALYFCASSPPPSGGYNEQFFGPGTRLTVL.

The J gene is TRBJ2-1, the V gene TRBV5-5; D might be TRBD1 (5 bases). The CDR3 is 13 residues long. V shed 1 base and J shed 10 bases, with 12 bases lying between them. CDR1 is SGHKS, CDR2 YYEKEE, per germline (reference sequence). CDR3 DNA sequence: TGTGCCAGCAGCTTGCCAGGGAAGGACGAGCAGTTCTTC. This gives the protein CASSLPGKDEQFF. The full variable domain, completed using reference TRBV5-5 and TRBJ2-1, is DAGVTQSPTHLIKTRGQQVTLRCSPISGHKSVSWYQQVLGQGPQFIFQYYEKEERGRGNFPDRFSARQFPNYSSELNVNALLLGDSALYLCASSLPGKDEQFFGPGTRLTVL.

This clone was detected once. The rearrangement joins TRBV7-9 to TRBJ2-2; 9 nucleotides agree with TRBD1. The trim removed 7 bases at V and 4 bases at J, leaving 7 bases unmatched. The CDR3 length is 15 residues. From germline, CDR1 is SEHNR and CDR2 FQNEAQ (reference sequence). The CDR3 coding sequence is TGTGCCAGCACCAAGGGACAGGGAAGCACCGGGGAGCTGTTTTTT. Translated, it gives CASTKGQGSTGELFF.

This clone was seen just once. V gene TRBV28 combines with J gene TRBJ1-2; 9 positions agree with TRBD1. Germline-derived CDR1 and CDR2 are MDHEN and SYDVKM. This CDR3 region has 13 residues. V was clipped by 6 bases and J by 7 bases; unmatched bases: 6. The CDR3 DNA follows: TGTGCCAGCAGGGACCACAGGGGGCGTGGCTACACCTTC. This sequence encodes CASRDHRGRGYTF.

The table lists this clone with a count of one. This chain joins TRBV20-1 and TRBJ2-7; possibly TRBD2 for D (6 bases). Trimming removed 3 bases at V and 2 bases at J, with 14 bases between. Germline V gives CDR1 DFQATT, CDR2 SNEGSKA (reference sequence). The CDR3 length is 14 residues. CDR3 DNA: TGCAGTGCTAGTGACAATAGCGGTGCCTACGAGCAGTACTTC. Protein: CSASDNSGAYEQYF.

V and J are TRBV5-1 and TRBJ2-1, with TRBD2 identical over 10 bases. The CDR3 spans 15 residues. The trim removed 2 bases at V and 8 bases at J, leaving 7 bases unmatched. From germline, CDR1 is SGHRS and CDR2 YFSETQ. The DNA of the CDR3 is TGCGCCAGCAGCTTCTCTAGCGGGGGTTTGGATGAGCAGTTCTTC. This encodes CASSFSSGGLDEQFF.

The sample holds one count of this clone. The CDR3 loop reads CASSVHTEETQYF. Here the CDR3 DNA reads TGTGCCAGCAGCGTACACACAGAAGAGACCCAGTACTTC. This chain joins TRBV9 and TRBJ2-5; D gene ambiguous. V was cut by 1 base and J by 3 bases, with 7 bases left in between. The CDR3 spans 13 residues. Germline CDR1 SGDLS, CDR2 YYNGEE.

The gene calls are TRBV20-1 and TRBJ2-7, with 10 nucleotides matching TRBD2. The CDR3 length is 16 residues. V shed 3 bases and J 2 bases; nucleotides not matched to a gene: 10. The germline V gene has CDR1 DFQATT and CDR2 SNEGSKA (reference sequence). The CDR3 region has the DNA TGCAGTGCTAGTGGGACTAGCGCCGGATCCCCCTACGAGCAGTACTTC. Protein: CSASGTSAGSPYEQYF.

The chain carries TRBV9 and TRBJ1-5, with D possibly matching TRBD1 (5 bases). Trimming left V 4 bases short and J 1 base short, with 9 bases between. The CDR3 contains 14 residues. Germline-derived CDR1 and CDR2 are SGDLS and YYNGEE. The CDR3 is CASSTGGSNQPQHF. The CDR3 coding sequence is TGTGCCAGCAGCACGGGGGGGAGCAATCAGCCCCAGCATTTT.

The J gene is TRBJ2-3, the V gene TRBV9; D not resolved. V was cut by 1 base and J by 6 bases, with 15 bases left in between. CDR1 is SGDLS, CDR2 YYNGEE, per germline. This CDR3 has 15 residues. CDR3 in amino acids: CASSVSNRKEDTQYF. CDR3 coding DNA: TGTGCCAGCAGCGTAAGTAATAGGAAGGAGGATACGCAGTATTTT.

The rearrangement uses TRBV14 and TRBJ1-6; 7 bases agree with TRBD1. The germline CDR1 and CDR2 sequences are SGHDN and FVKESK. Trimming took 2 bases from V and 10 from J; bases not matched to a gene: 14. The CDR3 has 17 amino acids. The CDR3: CASSQIWDRGHGSPLHF. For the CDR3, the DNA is TGTGCCAGCAGCCAAATTTGGGACAGAGGGCACGGCTCACCCCTCCACTTT.

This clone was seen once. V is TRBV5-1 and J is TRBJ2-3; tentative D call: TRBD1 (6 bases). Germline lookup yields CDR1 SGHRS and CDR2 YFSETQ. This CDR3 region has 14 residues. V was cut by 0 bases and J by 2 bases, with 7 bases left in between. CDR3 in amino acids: CASSLGQDTDTQYF. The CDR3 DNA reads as TGCGCCAGCAGCTTGGGACAGGACACAGATACGCAGTATTTT. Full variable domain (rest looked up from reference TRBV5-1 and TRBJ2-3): KAGVTQTPRYLIKTRGQQVTLSCSPISGHRSVSWYQQTPGQGLQFLFEYFSETQRNKGNFPGRFSGRQFSNSRSEMNVSTLELGDSALYLCASSLGQDTDTQYFGPGTRLTVL.

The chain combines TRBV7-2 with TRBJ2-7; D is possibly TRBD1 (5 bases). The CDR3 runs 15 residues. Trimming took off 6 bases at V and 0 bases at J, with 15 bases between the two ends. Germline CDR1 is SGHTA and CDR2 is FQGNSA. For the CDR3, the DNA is TGTGCCAGCAGGGCAGGGCGTGAGGCCTCCTACGAGCAGTACTTC. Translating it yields CASRAGREASYEQYF.

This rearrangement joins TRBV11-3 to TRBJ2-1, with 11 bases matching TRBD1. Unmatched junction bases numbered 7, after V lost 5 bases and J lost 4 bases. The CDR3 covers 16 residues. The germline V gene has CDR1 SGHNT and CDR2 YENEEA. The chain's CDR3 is CASSPQGQGGYNEQFF. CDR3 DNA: TGTGCCAGCAGCCCCCAGGGACAGGGGGGGTACAATGAGCAGTTCTTC. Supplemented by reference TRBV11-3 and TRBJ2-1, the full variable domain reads EAGVVQSPRYKIIEKKQPVAFWCNPISGHNTLYWYLQNLGQGPELLIRYENEEAVDDSQLPKDRFSAERLKGVDSTLKIQPAELGDSAVYLCASSPQGQGGYNEQFFGPGTRLTVL.

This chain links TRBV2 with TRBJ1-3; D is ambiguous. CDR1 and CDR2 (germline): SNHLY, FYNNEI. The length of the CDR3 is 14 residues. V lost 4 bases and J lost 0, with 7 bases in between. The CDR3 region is CASSASYSGNTIYF. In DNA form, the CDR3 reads TGTGCCAGCAGTGCCTCCTACTCTGGAAACACCATATATTTT. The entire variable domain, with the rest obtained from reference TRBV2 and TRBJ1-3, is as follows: EPEVTQTPSHQVTQMGQEVILRCVPISNHLYFYWYRQILGQKVEFLVSFYNNEISEKSEIFDDQFSVERPDGSNFTLKIRSTKLEDSAMYFCASSASYSGNTIYFGEGSWLTVV.

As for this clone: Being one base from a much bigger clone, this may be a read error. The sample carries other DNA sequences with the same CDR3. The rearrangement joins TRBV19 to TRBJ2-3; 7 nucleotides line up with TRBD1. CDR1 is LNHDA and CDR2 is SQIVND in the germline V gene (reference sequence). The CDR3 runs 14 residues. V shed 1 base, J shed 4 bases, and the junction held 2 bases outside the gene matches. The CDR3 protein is CASSIGQGADTQYF. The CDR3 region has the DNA TGTGCCAGTAGTATAGGGCAGGGGGCAGATACGCAGTATTTT.

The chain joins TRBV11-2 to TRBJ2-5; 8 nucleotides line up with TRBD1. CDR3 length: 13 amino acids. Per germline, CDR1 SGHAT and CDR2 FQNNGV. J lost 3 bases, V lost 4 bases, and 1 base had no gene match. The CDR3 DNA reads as TGTGCCAGCAGCTCGACAGGGGAAGAGACCCAGTACTTC. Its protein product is CASSSTGEETQYF. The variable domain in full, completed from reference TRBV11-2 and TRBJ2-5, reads EAGVAQSPRYKIIEKRQSVAFWCNPISGHATLYWYQQILGQGPKLLIQFQNNGVVDDSQLPKDRFSAERLKGVDSTLKIQPAKLEDSAVYLCASSSTGEETQYFGPGTRLLVL.